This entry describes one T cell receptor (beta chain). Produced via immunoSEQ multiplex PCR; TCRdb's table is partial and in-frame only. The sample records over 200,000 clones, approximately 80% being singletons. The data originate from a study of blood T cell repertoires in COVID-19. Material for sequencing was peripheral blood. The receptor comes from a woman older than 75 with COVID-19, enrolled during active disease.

CDR3 in amino acids: CASSYSRPEYGYTF. The DNA for the CDR3 is TGTGCCAGCAGTTACTCGAGGCCAGAGTATGGCTACACCTTC. The rearrangement joins TRBV6-5 to TRBJ1-2, with no clear D. CDR1 and CDR2 (germline): MNHEY, SVGAGI. The CDR3 contains 14 residues. V gave up 0 bases and J gave up 5 bases, with 10 bases separating them.